A selection of T cell receptor beta chains follows, all from one sample in a study of blood T cells in healthy people across ages. Using its own MiXCR run on the 5' RACE reads, TCRdb lists one record per CDR3 protein. The data show about 1.4 million distinct CDR3 sequences, with roughly 64% seen just once and over 5.5% held by the top ten. Sequenced input: blood. The source of these receptors is a man between 18 and 29 years old in good health. CDR3s include the opening cysteine and the closing phenylalanine or tryptophan. A D gene is named only where the DNA matches it firmly. Expanded clones are given a class, and other clones once, few, many or no size at all.

J gene | clone size | D gene | V gene | CDR3 DNA | CDR3 protein
TRBJ1-1 | NA | NA | TRBV29-1 | TGCAGCGTTGAACGCGGGGAGTGGAACACTGAAGCTTTCTTT | CSVERGEWNTEAFF
TRBJ2-3 | few | TRBD1 | TRBV10-3 | TGTGCCATCAGGGCTCAGGGGGCCGGAGATACGCAGTATTTT | CAIRAQGAGDTQYF
TRBJ1-6 | NA | NA | TRBV4-1 | TGCGCCAGCAGCCAAGCGGCCGGCGGGTCACCCCTCCACTTT | CASSQAAGGSPLHF
TRBJ1-2 | NA | TRBD1 | TRBV5-5 | TGTGCCAGCAGCAGGGGGGACAGCCGCTATGGCTACACCTTC | CASSRGDSRYGYTF
TRBJ2-5 | NA | TRBD2 | TRBV9 | TGTGCCAGCAGCGTAGGACTAGCGTTGGAGACCCAGTACTTC | CASSVGLALETQYF
TRBJ1-2 | NA | TRBD1 | TRBV29-1 | TGCAGCGCCTGGACAGGGAGTGGCTATGGCTACACCTTC | CSAWTGSGYGYTF
TRBJ1-1 | NA | NA | TRBV4-1 | TGCGCCAGCAGCCAAGATCTTAGGGGGAGGACTGAAGCTTTCTTT | CASSQDLRGRTEAFF
TRBJ1-1 | few | NA | TRBV12-3/TRBV12-4 | TGTGCCAGCAGTTTTGGGGGCGCGAACACTGAAGCTTTCTTT | CASSFGGANTEAFF
TRBJ2-1 | NA | NA | TRBV7-2 | TGTGCCAGCAGCTTACGGTCCGCGAGACTACCAGGGAATGAGCAGTTCTTC | CASSLRSARLPGNEQFF
TRBJ2-5 | NA | TRBD2 | TRBV10-3 | TGTGCCATCAGTGAGTTCGGACTAGGAAAGAGCCAAGAGACCCAGTACTTC | CAISEFGLGKSQETQYF
TRBJ1-1 | few | NA | TRBV12-3/TRBV12-4 | TGTGCCAGCAGTTTTAACGCGAACACTGAAGCTTTCTTT | CASSFNANTEAFF
TRBJ1-4 | few | NA | TRBV29-1 | TGCAGCACCCGGACGGGGACTAATGAAAAACTGTTTTTT | CSTRTGTNEKLFF
TRBJ2-3 | NA | NA | TRBV10-3 | TGTGCCATCCTGGGTCGTACGTCCGGCGCGGTGGGCCAAACAGATACGCAGTATTTT | CAILGRTSGAVGQTDTQYF
TRBJ1-6 | NA | TRBD1 | TRBV4-1 | TGCGCCAGCAGCCACCAAACAGGGGTTGATTCACCCCTCCACTTT | CASSHQTGVDSPLHF
TRBJ2-7 | NA | NA | TRBV7-9 | TGTGCCAGCAGCGCCACGGGGGAGTACGAGCAGTACTTC | CASSATGEYEQYF
TRBJ2-1 | NA | TRBD2 | TRBV27 | TGTGCCAGCAGTGGCGCGGGGGACGATGAGCAGTTCTTC | CASSGAGDDEQFF
TRBJ2-5 | few | NA | TRBV3-1 | TGTGCCAGCAGCCAAGGTTGGGAGACCCAGTACTTC | CASSQGWETQYF
TRBJ2-5 | NA | NA | TRBV20-1 | TGCAGTGCTAAAGGGTGGGGCAGTAAAGAGACCCAGTACTTC | CSAKGWGSKETQYF
TRBJ1-5 | NA | NA | TRBV7-2 | TGTGCCAGCAGCCCAGTCACAGGTCGAGGTCAGCCCCAGCATTTT | CASSPVTGRGQPQHF
TRBJ2-3 | NA | NA | TRBV4-1 | TGCGCCAGCAGCCAGGAGTGGGGGGCAGATACGCAGTATTTT | CASSQEWGADTQYF
TRBJ2-1 | NA | TRBD2 | TRBV20-1 | TGCAGTGCTAGAGGACGCGGTAGCGGGAATCTAAATGAGCAGTTCTTC | CSARGRGSGNLNEQFF
TRBJ2-7 | NA | NA | TRBV7-9 | TGTGCCAGCAGCTTAGCAGGGTCAAGTTTCGAGCAGTACTTC | CASSLAGSSFEQYF